This T cell receptor beta chain appears in the sequencing data of a study of radiotherapy plus CTLA-4 blockade in lung cancer. Study information: Objective responses emerged in about 20% of patients, and roughly 30% attained disease control.

The CDR3 is 12 residues long. Looked up from germline, CDR1 is MGHDK and CDR2 is SYGVNS. V was cut by 7 bases and J by 4 bases, with 10 bases left in between. On this clone: Its antigen remains unknown.

Profiling relied on immunoSEQ multiplex PCR, and the TCRdb table lists in-frame clones only, not all of them. The table shows roughly 120,000 clones, with approximately 80% occurring only once. Whole-study findings and limits: After radiotherapy and ipilimumab, tumor-derived clones expanded in peripheral blood. Best predicting response, reportedly, were early blood T cell clone dynamics, with interferon-beta.

Sequenced here: peripheral blood, sampled from a patient treated with radiotherapy plus ipilimumab. This receptor was taken from a human donor with non-small cell lung cancer that progressed on radiotherapy plus ipilimumab. Some clones in this sample may be carry-over from other donors' samples. The chain joins TRBV25-1 to TRBJ2-5; possible D gene TRBD1, 5 bases. CDR3 bases: TGTGCCAGCAAGTCTACAGGAGAGACCCAGTACTTC. It is translated as CASKSTGETQYF.